This TCR beta chain was identified in a study of T cell responses to AZD1222 COVID-19 vaccine. General observations from the study: The repertoires were collected only after the peak T cell response. The breadth and depth of Spike-specific TCRs increased once two AZD1222 doses had been given. Among the donors, most were white British and more were female, and clonal diversity was possibly underestimated. Seropositive status at baseline applied to only a handful of AZD1222 recipients.

Clones were read by immunoSEQ multiplex PCR, and TCRdb kept only the in-frame ones, dropping some. The table includes around 130,000 clones, roughly 93% detected once. In this sample, this clone turned up once. What it binds is unknown. The CDR3 runs to 14 residues. V shed 5 bases and J shed 8 bases, with 16 bases lying between them. Germline CDR1 reads LNHDA; CDR2 reads SQIVND (reference sequence). The chain recombines TRBV19 with TRBJ2-1, with D possibly matching TRBD1 (6 bases). Sequencing used peripheral blood, obtained on day 0 of AZD1222 vaccination. This sequence originates from an adult in good health. The CDR3 region has the DNA TGTGCCAGTAGTCCAAGAACAGGGATCGATGAGCAGTTCTTC. Translating gives CASSPRTGIDEQFF.